This TCR beta chain stems from a study of shared clonotypes between healthy human individuals. As for the study in general: Each donor contributed plates that comprised three CD4 naive, three CD4 memory, two CD8 naive and one CD8 memory.

Losses at the gene ends were 3 bases for V and 4 bases for J; bases not matched to a gene: 11. Germline CDR1 ENHRY, CDR2 SYGVKD. The CDR3 spans 16 residues. Replicate PCRs run on sorted subsets employed 200 ng DNA, roughly 30,000 T cell genomes. Assay: immunoSEQ multiplex PCR; the TCRdb copy retains only in-frame clones and omits some. In the table there are about 2.4 million clones, 85% to 95% of which are singletons. The rearrangement joins TRBV10-3 to TRBJ1-2; 7 positions match TRBD1. This TCR derives from a young man in good health. Material for sequencing was naive CD4+ T cells sorted from blood. Subset given: CD45RA+ positively selected. This CDR3 reads CAISESGTVSLYGYTF. Here the CDR3 DNA reads TGTGCCATCAGTGAATCCGGGACAGTGAGCCTCTATGGCTACACCTTC.